One and the same sample provided the 16 T cell receptor beta chains below, sequenced in a study of long-term antiretroviral therapy in people with HIV. Survey-level immunoSEQ v3.0 assays were run. TCRdb's copy holds only in-frame clones and misses some; the assay was immunoSEQ multiplex PCR. The table includes some 20,000 clones, roughly 87% detected once. Specimen: unsorted PBMCs, collected 2.1 years after starting antiretroviral therapy. All receptors derive from a young man with HIV.

The chain couples TRBV6-5 to TRBJ1-1; TRBD1 matches 7 bases. The CDR3 has 13 residues. V trimming: 10 bases; J trimming: 1 base; junction bases outside the gene matches: 6. CDR1 and CDR2 from the germline V gene are MNHEY and SVGAGI. DNA for the CDR3: TGTGCCACCTGTGGGACAGAGAACACTGAAGCTTTCTTT. This encodes CATCGTENTEAFF.

V gene TRBV7-9 combines with J gene TRBJ1-2; D is perhaps TRBD1 (5 bases). Trimming removed 4 bases at V and 4 bases at J, with 10 bases between. CDR1 is SEHNR and CDR2 is FQNEAQ in the germline V gene (reference sequence). The CDR3 has 13 amino acids. The chain's CDR3 is CASSSGSPYGYTF. Written as DNA, the CDR3 is TGTGCCAGCAGCTCAGGGTCCCCCTATGGCTACACCTTC.

J is TRBJ2-6 and V is TRBV9; 9 nucleotides match TRBD1. CDR3 size: 16 residues. Trimming at V came to 4 bases and at J to 4 bases, leaving 6 bases not matched to a gene. Germline CDR1 SGDLS, CDR2 YYNGEE. The CDR3 DNA is TGTGCCAGCAGCTCTACAGGGGGCGCGGGGGCCAACGTCCTGACTTTC. Its translation: CASSSTGGAGANVLTF.

This sequence joins TRBV7-2 and TRBJ1-2, with D hard to call. Trimming took 2 bases from V and 4 from J, leaving 14 bases between them. Germline V gene lookup returns CDR1 SGHTA and CDR2 FQGNSA. CDR3 size: 15 residues. The chain's CDR3 is CASSLRTTTVYGYTF. CDR3 sequence (DNA): TGTGCCAGCAGCTTACGCACGACCACCGTCTATGGCTACACCTTC.

V gene TRBV5-1 combines with J gene TRBJ1-2; TRBD1 is a possible D gene (5 bases). From germline, CDR1 is SGHRS and CDR2 YFSETQ. The CDR3 is 13 amino acids. Trimming left V 4 bases short and J 8 bases short, with 15 bases between. The CDR3 sequence: CASSVWGEEGYTF. The CDR3 DNA sequence: TGCGCCAGCAGCGTATGGGGCGAGGAGGGCTACACCTTC.

This clone has a single count. This CDR3 is CASSLSGGTEKLFF. The CDR3 DNA follows: TGTGCCAGCAGCTTGTCAGGGGGTACTGAAAAACTGTTTTTT. This chain uses TRBV5-8 with TRBJ1-4, with 7 bases aligning to TRBD1. V lost 1 base and J lost 7; bases outside the gene matches: 4. Germline CDR1 and CDR2: SGHTS and YDEGEE. The CDR3 length is 14 residues.

The chain uses TRBV23-1 and TRBJ1-5, with D possibly TRBD1 on 6 matching bases. TRBV23-1 is labeled an ORF, and its function is uncertain. The CDR3 covers 15 residues. Trimming took 4 bases from V and 4 from J, leaving 14 bases between them. The DNA of the CDR3 is TGCGCCAGCAGTCTCGGGATCAGGGGAAATCAGCCCCAGCATTTT. Its translation is CASSLGIRGNQPQHF.

This clone was seen only a few times. The chain is built from TRBV5-4 and TRBJ2-7; D call uncertain. Germline values: CDR1 SGHNT, CDR2 YYREEE (reference sequence). With 0 bases removed from V and 4 bases from J, the gap between germline ends came to 8 bases. This CDR3 is built from 13 residues. CDR3 bases: TGTGCCAGCAGCTTGGTACCAGGATACGAGCAGTACTTC. Translating gives CASSLVPGYEQYF.

The genes are TRBV19 and TRBJ1-5; TRBD1 matches at 10 bases. CDR1 is LNHDA, CDR2 SQIVND, per germline (reference sequence). V shed 7 bases and J 3 bases; nucleotides not matched to a gene: 6. This CDR3 has 15 amino acids. In DNA form, the CDR3 reads TGTGCCAGTAATTTGGGACAGGGGCCCAATCAGCCCCAGCATTTT. Translated, it gives CASNLGQGPNQPQHF. Variable domain in full (rest from reference TRBV19 and TRBJ1-5): DGGITQSPKYLFRKEGQNVTLSCEQNLNHDAMYWYRQDPGQGLRLIYYSQIVNDFQKGDIAEGYSVSREKKESFPLTVTSAQKNPTAFYLCASNLGQGPNQPQHFGDGTRLSIL.

Concerning this clone: The junction shows a germline mismatch at one end, possibly a read error. The V call is TRBV6-1, the J call TRBJ1-1, with D tentatively TRBD1 (5 bases). This CDR3 contains 13 residues. The germline gives CDR1 MNHNS, CDR2 SASEGT. The CDR3 loop is CATPGPGGIRSTF. The DNA of the CDR3 is TGTGCCACCCCGGGCCCTGGGGGGATTCGCTCGACCTTT.

J is TRBJ2-4 and V is TRBV5-1, with 7 bases matching TRBD1. Per the germline V gene, CDR1 is SGHRS and CDR2 is YFSETQ. The CDR3 is 16 amino acids. The V and J ends lost 1 base and 6 bases, in that order; junction bases with no gene match: 10. The CDR3 loop is CASSLLGAQGRNIQYF. CDR3 in DNA: TGCGCCAGCAGCTTGCTAGGGGCACAGGGGAGAAACATTCAGTACTTC.

J is TRBJ1-1 and V is TRBV2, with 7 bases aligning to TRBD1. The CDR3 covers 14 residues. V lost 4 bases and J lost 1; bases outside the gene matches: 3. Per the germline V gene, CDR1 is SNHLY and CDR2 is FYNNEI. DNA of the CDR3: TGTGCCAGCAGTGGGGACAGCCCGAACACTGAAGCTTTCTTT. It encodes CASSGDSPNTEAFF.

This chain links TRBV5-1 with TRBJ1-3; 7 positions agree with TRBD1. CDR3 size: 15 residues. Germline V CDR1 and CDR2: SGHRS, YFSETQ. With V trimmed by 4 bases and J by 2 bases, 6 bases remained unmatched. The CDR3 region is CASSANTGAGNTIYF. The DNA of the CDR3 is TGCGCCAGCAGCGCAAACACAGGGGCTGGAAACACCATATATTTT.

The genes are TRBV5-4 and TRBJ2-5; unclear D gene. Per germline, CDR1 SGHNT and CDR2 YYREEE (reference sequence). The CDR3 consists of 13 residues. Trimming took 0 bases from V and 3 from J, leaving 6 bases between them. CDR3 amino acids: CASSLVQEETQYF. In DNA, the CDR3 is TGTGCCAGCAGCTTGGTGCAGGAAGAGACCCAGTACTTC.

The chain is built from TRBV27 and TRBJ1-1, with D perhaps TRBD1 (6 bases). This CDR3 region has 15 residues. The V and J ends lost 3 bases and 5 bases respectively, with 16 bases between them. Per germline, CDR1 MNHEY and CDR2 SMNVEV (reference sequence). The CDR3 sequence: CASSLWRGTPTEAFF. DNA for the CDR3: TGTGCCAGCAGTTTGTGGAGGGGGACCCCTACTGAAGCTTTCTTT.

This clone came up once. The chain carries TRBV6-5 and TRBJ2-1; no clear D. CDR3 length: 16 amino acids. V was clipped by 0 bases and J by 3 bases, with 12 bases between them. Germline CDR1 reads MNHEY; CDR2 reads SVGAGI. The CDR3: CASSYSGPLHYNEQFF. The CDR3 DNA sequence: TGTGCCAGCAGTTACTCCGGGCCCCTGCACTACAATGAGCAGTTCTTC.